This note documents a single T cell receptor (beta chain) sequence. The data originate from a study of radiation and T cells in renal cell carcinoma. Using immunoSEQ multiplex PCR, the repertoire was profiled, and TCRdb retains in-frame clones only, with some absent. The table has over 85,000 clones, 70% to 85% seen once. Time point reported: baseline pretreatment blood. Specified treatment: 15 Gy SBRT to primary tumor, nephrectomy 4 weeks later. CDR3 length: 13 amino acids. Deletions cut 6 bases from V and 7 bases from J, with 15 bases between. CDR1 is KGHSH and CDR2 is LQKENI in the germline V gene. The material was blood, obtained from a patient whose treatment included radiotherapy and nephrectomy. The clonotype was recovered from a man aged 55 to 70 with renal cell carcinoma. The chain combines TRBV18 with TRBJ1-1; a possible D gene is TRBD1 (6 bases). CDR3 bases: TGTGCCAGCTCCCCCGACAGGACCCATGAAGCTTTCTTT. This sequence encodes CASSPDRTHEAFF.